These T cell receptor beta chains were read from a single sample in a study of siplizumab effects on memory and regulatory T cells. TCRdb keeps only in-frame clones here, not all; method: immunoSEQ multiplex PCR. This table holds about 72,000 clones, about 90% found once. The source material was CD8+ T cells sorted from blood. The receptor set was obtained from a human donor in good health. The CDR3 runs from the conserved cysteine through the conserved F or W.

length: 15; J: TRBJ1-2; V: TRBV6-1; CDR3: CASSVRLPTNYGYTF
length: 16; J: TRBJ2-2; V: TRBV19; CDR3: CASSWRDRTDPGELFF
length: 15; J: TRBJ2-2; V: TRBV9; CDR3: CASSVAPGETGELFF
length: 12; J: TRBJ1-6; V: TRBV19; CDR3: CASTEGNSPLHF
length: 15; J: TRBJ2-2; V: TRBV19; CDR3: CASSTTGGPDGELFF
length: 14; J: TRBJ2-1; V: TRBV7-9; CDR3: CASSAGQGANEQFF
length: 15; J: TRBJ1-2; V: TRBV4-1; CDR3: CASSQDGQGVYGYTF
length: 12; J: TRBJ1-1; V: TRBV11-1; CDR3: CASSFGQPEAFF
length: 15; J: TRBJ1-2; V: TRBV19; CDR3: CASTLSGAANYGYTF
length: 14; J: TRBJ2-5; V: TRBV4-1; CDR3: CASSQDRTQETQYF
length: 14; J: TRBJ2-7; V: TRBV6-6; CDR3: CTSSYGAGAYEQYF
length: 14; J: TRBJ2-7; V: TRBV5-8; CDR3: CASRNNEHSYEQYF
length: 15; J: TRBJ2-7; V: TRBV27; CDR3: CASSTSGRSPYEQYF
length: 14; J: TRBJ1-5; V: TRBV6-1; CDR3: CASSEGKGSQPQHF
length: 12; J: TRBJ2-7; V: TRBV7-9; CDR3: CASLTGTYEQYF
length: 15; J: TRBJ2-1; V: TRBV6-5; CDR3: CASSYYPSSYNEQFF
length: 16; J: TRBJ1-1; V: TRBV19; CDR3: CASSIGEDGRWLEAFF
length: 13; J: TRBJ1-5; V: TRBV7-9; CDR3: CASRSGSNQPQHF
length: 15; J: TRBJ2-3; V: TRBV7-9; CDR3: CASSNRQGSTDTQYF
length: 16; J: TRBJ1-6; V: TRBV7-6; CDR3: CASSWQPQGGNSPLHF
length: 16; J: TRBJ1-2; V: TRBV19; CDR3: CASSIDATGLNYGYTF
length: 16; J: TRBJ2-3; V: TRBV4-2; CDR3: CASSQGLAGGTDTQYF
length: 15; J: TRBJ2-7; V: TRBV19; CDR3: CASSILSRGRNEQYF
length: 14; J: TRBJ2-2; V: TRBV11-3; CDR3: CASSYGTSAGELFF
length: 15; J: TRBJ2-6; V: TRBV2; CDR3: CASSERDSGANVLTF
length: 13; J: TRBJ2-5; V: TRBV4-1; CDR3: CASSQGLQETQYF
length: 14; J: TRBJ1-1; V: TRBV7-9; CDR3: CASSSGTENTEAFF
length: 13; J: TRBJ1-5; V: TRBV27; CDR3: CASSLAGDQPQHF
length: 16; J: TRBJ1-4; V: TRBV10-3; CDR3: CAISESDSGIGEKLFF
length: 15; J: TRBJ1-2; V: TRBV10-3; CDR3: CAISEKTDIDYGYTF
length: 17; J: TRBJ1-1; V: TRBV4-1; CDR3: CASSQGSPGQMNTEAFF
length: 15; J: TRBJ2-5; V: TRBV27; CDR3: CASSGNRGGGGTQYF
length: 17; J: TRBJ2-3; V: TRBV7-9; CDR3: CASSSSLSGRDSDTQYF
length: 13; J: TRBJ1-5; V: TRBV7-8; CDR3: CASSLGPLGPQHF
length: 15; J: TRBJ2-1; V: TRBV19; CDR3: CASSIYGLASYEQFF
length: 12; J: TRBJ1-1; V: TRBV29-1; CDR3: CSVSAMNTEAFF
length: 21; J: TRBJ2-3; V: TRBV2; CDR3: CASSEYRIGTTSGGSTDTQYF
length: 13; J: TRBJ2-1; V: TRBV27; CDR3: CASRGQGMNEQFF
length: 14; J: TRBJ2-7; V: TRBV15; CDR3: CATRDRGGTYEQYF
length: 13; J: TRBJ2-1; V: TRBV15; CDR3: CATSRSTGNEQFF
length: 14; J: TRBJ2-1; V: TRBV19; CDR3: CASSISSGSDEQFF
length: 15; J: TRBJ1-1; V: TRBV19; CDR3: CASSIGRGLNTEAFF
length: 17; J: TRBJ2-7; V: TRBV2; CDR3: CASSEYLGLAGGYEQYF
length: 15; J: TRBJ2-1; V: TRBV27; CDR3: CASSLGTSGRGEQFF
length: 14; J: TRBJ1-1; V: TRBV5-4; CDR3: CASSLGRVGPEAFF
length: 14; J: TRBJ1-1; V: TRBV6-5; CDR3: CASSLNGFTIEAFF
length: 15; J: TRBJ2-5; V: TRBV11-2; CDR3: CASSWGLADGETQYF
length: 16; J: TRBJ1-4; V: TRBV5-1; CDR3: CASSRAVQDLNEKLFF